The TCR beta chain under discussion was sequenced for a study of shared clonotypes between healthy human individuals (dated by TCRdb to about 2020). About the study as a whole: The cohort included a few men and a couple of women between 18 and 49 years of age. To estimate repertoire size and how much clonotypes are shared between individuals, the study performed deep sequencing of blood TCR repertoires from a handful of healthy adults. To increase sequencing depth and limit assay-specific biases, TCR repertoire library preparation and sequencing were carried out by different laboratories using diverse techniques. Leukapheresis yielded between about 0.94 and 8.9 billion PBMCs per donor.

From cysteine to phenylalanine, the CDR3 is 15 amino acids long. Just CDR3 DNA is preserved here, 45 bases in frame from base 1. CDR1 MNHEY and CDR2 SVGAGI were looked up in the germline V gene. V is reduced by 6 bases and J by 5 bases, leaving a spacing of 19 bases between them. The table lists this clone with many counts. This clone's antigen is unknown. Base qualities are not provided; no much larger clone lies one nucleotide away. The donors were healthy, HIV-negative adults with no recently reported acute infections or vaccinations. Every donor was a Caucasian adult residing in Nashville, Tennessee, USA. For unsorted samples, 85 million to 100 million PBMCs were counted, and genomic DNA was extracted using the QIAamp DNA Blood Mini kit. Blood was collected by leukapheresis, and PBMCs were isolated by Ficoll-Histopaque density gradient centrifugation and then cryopreserved in liquid nitrogen vapor phase.

Using the deep immunoSEQ assay, TCR CDR3 regions were amplified from genomic DNA by multiplex PCR. Genomic DNA extracted from each cell subset was distributed evenly over all wells of several immunoSEQ 96-well plates, and each plate served as one replicate. Each replicate PCR for unsorted PBMC received 300 to 350 ng genomic DNA, equal to tens of thousands of T cell genomes. Ten immunoSEQ deep assay plates were used to sequence unsorted PBMC genomic DNA. Purified libraries were quantified with a Qubit 3.0 fluorometer, sized on a Bioanalyzer 2100, and re-quantified with the KAPA Library Quantification kit. Each immunoSEQ 96-well plate was sequenced on its own single-read 150-cycle Illumina NextSeq 550 flow cell. Processing in the source paper ran as follows. Because only junctional sequences without quality scores were contained in the immunoSEQ output, filtering matching that applied to full-length reads could not be performed. Sequences were annotated with PyIR, a Python wrapper for IgBLAST v1.9, using IMGT germline references to assign V/J genes and CDR3. Reads were removed for weak V/J assignments (E-value above 1e-6), missing CDR3, stop codons, out-of-frame junctions, or ambiguous translated residues. A V3J clonotype was defined by an identical inferred V gene, J gene, and CDR3 amino acid sequence. The percentage overlap between two repertoires was calculated by dividing the number of shared unique clonotypes by the size of the smaller repertoire. Richness of each repertoire was evaluated using RTK rarefaction, the Chao1 estimator, and Recon v2.1 estimates of unobserved clonotypes. TCRdb re-hosts the immuneACCESS table, in-frame sequences only. Its copies lack some clones; in the studies checked, an unresolved V gene accounts for under half of them, and the cause for the rest is not known. D and trimming were read from the DNA, whereas the V and J calls and clone size are those reported in that table. For this sample the table gives about 450,000 clones, of which roughly 78% were detected only once. The leading ten clones occupy approximately 12% of the sample.

The study at large found these results: Pairwise subsampling indicated that sequencing depth was expected to affect the degree of clonotype sharing among donors. Only blood was sampled, and tissue TCR repertoires likely differ from those in blood. The genetic and exposure-history diversity represented was limited by the small number of donors.

The TCR comes from a woman aged 40 to 50 in good health. Some clones in this sample may be carry-over from other donors' samples. The specimen was PBMCs. The chain is encoded by TRBV6-5 joined to TRBJ1-1; a tentative D match to TRBD1 spans 6 bases. Here is the DNA: TGTGCCAGCAGACCTATTTCACAGGGATCGACTGAAGCTTTCTTT. Its product reads: CASRPISQGSTEAFF.